The sequence of this TCR beta chain was determined in a study of cytomegalovirus exposure and HLA in healthy donors. The primer mix had 60 Vbeta and 13 Jbeta primers. Produced via immunoSEQ multiplex PCR; TCRdb's table is partial and in-frame only. The sample includes about 55,000 clones, about 69% of them seen just once. On this clone itself: What it binds is not known.

Germline CDR1 is SEHNR and CDR2 is FQNEAQ (reference sequence). The V segment lost 3 bases and the J segment 8 bases; nucleotides outside the gene matches: 6. This CDR3 is built from 13 residues. The study's findings and limits: It was reported that TCR beta sequences correctly inferred the HLA-A and HLA-B alleles for most subjects. Presence/absence analyses took donor sequencing depth as roughly uniform.

This receptor was identified in a man in his forties in good health and CMV-seropositive. The V call is TRBV7-9, the J call TRBJ1-2; TRBD1 agrees at 7 bases. The sample consisted of PBMCs. In DNA, the CDR3 is TGTGCCAGCAGCTTTTCGACAGGGCGAGGCTACACCTTC. As protein: CASSFSTGRGYTF.